This TCR beta chain was profiled in a study of T cells in Graves' hyperthyroidism and ophthalmopathy. Amplification of TCR beta CDR3 regions was performed using RNA transcripts as template. An initial round of RT-PCR targeting the TCR CDR3 relied on the HTBI primer set. TCRdb re-derived calls from the multiplex PCR reads in MiXCR, one entry per CDR3 protein. The sample includes more than 300,000 distinct CDR3 sequences, 11% to 15% of them seen just once. Trimming removed 5 bases from V and 8 bases from J; junction bases left unmatched: 7. Germline loops: CDR1 KGHDR, CDR2 SFDVKD. The CDR3 spans 16 residues.

The chain combines TRBV24-1 with TRBJ2-1, with 14 nucleotides matching TRBD2. Sequenced: blood. The source is a woman between 55 and 75 years old with Graves' hyperthyroidism. The CDR3 bases are TGTGCCACCAGTGGGGGACTAGCGGGAGTTAAGTATGAGCAGTTCTTC. It codes for CATSGGLAGVKYEQFF.